This TCR beta chain was identified during a study of blood T cells in healthy people across ages. Findings and caveats of the study: Per million T cells, TCR beta diversity dropped roughly linearly as age increased. It was not possible, with unsorted PBMCs, to conclusively compare naive and antigen-experienced cells. Fewer expanded clones and more diversity marked long-lived versus aged donors.

PCR was performed a second time for roughly 7 to 12 cycles using a sample-barcoded 5' primer and a J-beta primer mix. TCRdb itself ran the 5' RACE reads through MiXCR, one entry per CDR3 protein. Found here are about 900,000 distinct CDR3 sequences, 62% of them singletons; the top ten hold 28%. Notes on this clonotype: Its antigen is as yet unknown.

J lost 14 bases, V lost 6 bases, and 6 bases had no gene match. The germline V gene has CDR1 SGHRS and CDR2 YFSETQ. The CDR3 is 12 residues long. The authors extracted at least 5.5 micrograms of total RNA per sample. This sequence was found in a young man in good health. This chain uses TRBV5-1 with TRBJ2-1; 12 bases agree with TRBD1. Sequencing was performed on blood. CDR3: CASIGDRGRKFF. The CDR3 DNA reads TGCGCCAGCATTGGGGACAGGGGGCGCAAGTTCTTC.